The clone carrying this TCR beta chain was detected many times. TCRdb itself ran the PCR reads through MiXCR, one entry per CDR3 protein. The data contain hundreds of thousands of distinct CDR3 sequences, about 22% of them singletons. Per the germline V gene, CDR1 is SGHTA and CDR2 is FQGNSA. Trimming stripped 5 bases from V and 0 bases from J, with 20 bases between. The CDR3 covers 17 residues. The entry originates in a study of molecular identifiers for immune sequencing clone quantification. The specimen sequenced was naive CD8+ T cells from blood, with Jurkat cell RNA spiked in. Indicated subset: FACS-sorted CD8+CD4-CCR7+CD45RA+ naive T cells. The clonotype was recovered from a human donor in good health. Some libraries in this study had Jurkat cell RNA spiked in. The chain has TRBV7-2 and TRBJ2-7; D ambiguous. The CDR3 loop reads CASSARSDPRSSYEQYF. CDR3 coding DNA: TGTGCCAGCAGCGCGCGATCCGACCCACGGAGCTCCTACGAGCAGTACTTC.